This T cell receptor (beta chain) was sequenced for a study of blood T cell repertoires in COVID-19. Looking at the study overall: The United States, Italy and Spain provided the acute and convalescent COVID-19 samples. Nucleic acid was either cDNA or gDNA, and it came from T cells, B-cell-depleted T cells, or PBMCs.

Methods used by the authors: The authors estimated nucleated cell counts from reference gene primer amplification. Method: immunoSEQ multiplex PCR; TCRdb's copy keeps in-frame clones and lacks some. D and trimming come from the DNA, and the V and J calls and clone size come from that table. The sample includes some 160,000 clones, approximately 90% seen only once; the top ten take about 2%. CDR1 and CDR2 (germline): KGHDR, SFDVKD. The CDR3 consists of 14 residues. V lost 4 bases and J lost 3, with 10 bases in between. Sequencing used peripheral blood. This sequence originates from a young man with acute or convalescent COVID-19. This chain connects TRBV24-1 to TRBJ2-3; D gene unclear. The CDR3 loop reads CATSEPSGTDTQYF. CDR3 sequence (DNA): TGTGCCACCAGTGAACCCTCAGGTACAGATACGCAGTATTTT.